This TCR beta chain was documented in a study of CD8 T cells in ankylosing spondylitis. This clonotype was seen many times. Its antigen is as yet unknown. General study results and limits: Reports say disease-linked clones showed up significantly more in matched ankylosing spondylitis synovial fluid. For ankylosing spondylitis blood, a TCR beta motif of fewer than 10 highly homologous variants appeared characteristic.

CDR3 length equals 16 residues. The V gene lost 0 bases and the J gene lost 0 bases, with 10 bases spanning the gap. Germline V gene lookup returns CDR1 SGHRS and CDR2 YFSETQ. Quantitative barcoded 5'-RACE was used to prepare TCR beta libraries. TCRdb analysed the 5' RACE reads with MiXCR anew, one entry per CDR3 protein. The profile shows about 140,000 distinct CDR3 sequences, 6.5% to 8.5% of them singletons. This TCR was sampled from a male donor with ankylosing spondylitis. Sequenced material: synovial fluid, either unsorted or a sorted T cell fraction (not recorded which). This chain uses TRBV5-1 with TRBJ2-1; D is undetermined. In nucleotides, the CDR3 is TGCGCCAGCAGCTTGGACCCGGTCGGCTCCTACAATGAGCAGTTCTTC. Amino acid sequence: CASSLDPVGSYNEQFF.